This T cell receptor beta chain originates from a study of blood T cell repertoires in COVID-19. Germline V lookup: CDR1 LNHNV, CDR2 YYDKDF (reference sequence). The V segment lost 0 bases and the J segment 11 bases; nucleotides outside the gene matches: 4. This CDR3 spans 13 amino acids. Repertoires were generated with immunoSEQ multiplex PCR, while TCRdb's copy carries only in-frame clones and drops some. Among around 260,000 clones listed, 85% were seen once. V and J are TRBV15 and TRBJ1-1; TRBD1 matches at 9 bases. The sequence derives from a human donor in a cohort sampled during active COVID-19. Material: peripheral blood. Written as DNA, the CDR3 is TGTGCCACCAGCAGAGACGGGACAGGGAGGGCTTTCTTT. It specifies CATSRDGTGRAFF.